This TCR beta chain comes out of a study of T-cell memory formation after mild COVID-19. One entry per CDR3 protein, called by TCRdb with MiXCR from the 5' RACE reads. The sample includes 470,000 or so distinct CDR3 sequences, approximately 23% of them seen just once. The CDR3 has 14 residues. The germline gives CDR1 SGHAT, CDR2 FQDESV (reference sequence). V lost 0 bases, J lost 5 bases, and 8 bases lay in between. The chain has TRBV11-1 and TRBJ2-1, with unresolved D. The material sequenced was PBMCs or a T cell subset sorted from them (not recorded which). This receptor was taken from an adult woman who had mild COVID-19 (a few samples of this study predate the infection). Cell type and time point are not known. CDR3 coding DNA: TGTGCCAGCAGCTTAGCGTATACCGACAATGAGCAGTTCTTC. Amino acids: CASSLAYTDNEQFF. The whole variable domain, remainder taken from reference TRBV11-1 and TRBJ2-1, is EAEVAQSPRYKITEKSQAVAFWCDPISGHATLYWYRQILGQGPELLVQFQDESVVDDSQLPKDRFSAERLKGVDSTLKIQPAELGDSAMYLCASSLAYTDNEQFFGPGTRLTVL.